This record covers a single TCR beta chain. This sample was included in a study of control samples from healthy donors and cancer patients. The method was immunoSEQ multiplex PCR; TCRdb's version includes in-frame clones alone and lacks a portion of them. The sample has roughly 100,000 clones; 90% to 95% are singletons. The material sequenced was blood. This receptor was identified in a young woman in good health.

The DNA of the CDR3 is TGCGCCAGCAGCTTGGAACTAGCTAAGGTGAATGAGCAGTTCTTC. Translating gives CASSLELAKVNEQFF. V and J are TRBV5-1 and TRBJ2-1, with D maybe TRBD2 (6 bases). There are 15 residues in the CDR3. V was trimmed by 0 bases and J by 7 bases, leaving 14 bases between them. CDR1 and CDR2 from the germline V gene are SGHRS and YFSETQ.